These 29 T cell receptor beta chains were sequenced from one sample in a study of shared clonotypes between healthy human individuals. Data came from immunoSEQ multiplex PCR; TCRdb stores just in-frame clones and leaves some out. The sample has 450,000 to 700,000 clones, less than 97% seen once. The naive CD8 fraction comprised CD45RO-negative cells positively selected for CCR7 and excluded terminally differentiated effector memory CD45RA+ cells. Sequencing input: naive CD8+ T cells sorted from blood. All receptors derive from a woman aged 25-40 years in good health.

This clone was seen just once. The chain employs TRBV6-5 and TRBJ2-5, with D maybe TRBD1 (6 bases). V was shortened by 2 bases and J by 0 bases, with 13 bases between the two germline ends. This CDR3 is 16 amino acids long. Germline CDR1 MNHEY, CDR2 SVGAGI. In nucleotides, the CDR3 is TGTGCCAGCAGTTACGTACCAGGGGACAACCAAGAGACCCAGTACTTC. It specifies CASSYVPGDNQETQYF.

The V call is TRBV2, the J call TRBJ2-7; D is uncertain. Per the germline V gene, CDR1 is SNHLY and CDR2 is FYNNEI. The CDR3 totals 12 residues. V shed 8 bases and J shed 3 bases, with 11 bases lying between them. The CDR3 sequence is CASGSWGYEQYF. The CDR3 region has the DNA TGTGCCAGCGGAAGCTGGGGCTACGAGCAGTACTTC.

The V and J genes are TRBV4-2 and TRBJ2-5; TRBD2 agrees at 7 bases. The J call may be faulty, since TRBJ2-7 better matches the DNA end. The CDR3 spans 17 residues. Germline CDR1 LGHNA, CDR2 YNFKEQ. CDR3 nucleotide sequence: TGTGCCAGCAGCCAAGATCAGGAGGCTAGCGGAATCTACGAGCAGTACTTC. It yields the protein CASSQDQEASGIYEQYF.

The chain uses TRBV2 and TRBJ1-2; D unresolved. The V and J ends lost 7 bases and 4 bases respectively, with 10 bases between them. This CDR3 is built from 12 residues. Germline CDR1 reads SNHLY; CDR2 reads FYNNEI. In nucleotides, the CDR3 is TGTGCCAGCATGCCCAGGAGCTATGGCTACACCTTC. Residues: CASMPRSYGYTF.

V gene TRBV19 combines with J gene TRBJ1-5; 8 bases align to TRBD1. The germline gives CDR1 LNHDA, CDR2 SQIVND (reference sequence). V was clipped by 6 bases and J by 2 bases; unmatched bases: 6. The CDR3 is 15 amino acids. The CDR3 here is CASRTGVSGNQPQHF. CDR3 bases: TGTGCCAGTAGGACAGGGGTTAGCGGCAATCAGCCCCAGCATTTT.

V is TRBV7-9 and J is TRBJ2-5, with D possibly TRBD2 on 5 matching bases. Gene TRBJ2-7 matches the end of the DNA better, so the J call may be wrong. This CDR3 is 13 amino acids long. Per germline, CDR1 SEHNR and CDR2 FQNEAQ (reference sequence). The chain's CDR3 is CASSPAVSYEQYF. The CDR3 DNA is TGTGCCAGCAGCCCAGCGGTCTCCTACGAGCAGTACTTC.

This sequence joins TRBV30 and TRBJ1-1; no clear D. The V gene lost 0 bases and the J gene lost 0 bases, with 5 bases spanning the gap. CDR3 length: 13 residues. CDR1 and CDR2 (germline): GTSNPN, SVGIG (reference sequence). The DNA of the CDR3 is TGTGCCTGGAGTGTAGCAATGAACACTGAAGCTTTCTTT. Protein product: CAWSVAMNTEAFF.

The CDR3 DNA reads as TGTGCCAGCAGCTTATTAGCCGGGAGTGCAGATACGCAGTATTTT. This gives the protein CASSLLAGSADTQYF. This chain connects TRBV7-8 to TRBJ2-3; TRBD2 might be the D (6 bases). Germline-derived CDR1 and CDR2 are SGHVS and FQNEAQ. The V end lost 2 bases, the J end lost 4 bases, and 13 bases lay between the germline ends. The CDR3 totals 15 residues.

This clone appeared once. The J gene is TRBJ2-7, the V gene TRBV14; D possibly corresponds to TRBD1 (6 bases). The CDR3 loop spans 13 amino acids. The ends were cut back, 6 bases at V and 6 bases at J, with 15 bases in the middle. CDR1 SGHDN and CDR2 FVKESK come from the germline V gene. The CDR3 DNA follows: TGTGCCAGCAGATCACAGGGTTCCGGCGAGCAGTACTTC. Translated: CASRSQGSGEQYF.

The chain links TRBV4-1 to TRBJ2-5, with 11 bases aligning to TRBD2. The end of the DNA fits TRBJ2-7 better, so the J call may be wrong. This CDR3 contains 16 residues. Germline V gene lookup returns CDR1 MGHRA and CDR2 YSYEKL. The CDR3 nucleotides read TGCGCCAGCAGCCAAGTTAGCGGGAGGGTCTCCTACGAGCAGTACTTC. This encodes CASSQVSGRVSYEQYF.

This chain connects TRBV11-3 to TRBJ2-7; the match to TRBD2 covers 7 bases. The V and J ends lost 4 bases and 2 bases, in that order; junction bases with no gene match: 2. This CDR3 spans 13 amino acids. Germline-derived CDR1 and CDR2 are SGHNT and YENEEA. The CDR3 loop reads CASSSGTTYEQYF. DNA of the CDR3: TGTGCCAGCAGCTCCGGGACTACCTACGAGCAGTACTTC.

In its sample, this clone was seen once. The chain combines TRBV9 with TRBJ2-1, with 12 nucleotides matching TRBD2. V was pared by 3 bases and J by 0 bases, with 1 base of the junction left unmatched. There are 16 residues in the CDR3. Germline CDR1 SGDLS, CDR2 YYNGEE. CDR3 DNA sequence: TGTGCCAGCAGCGGGACTAGCGGGACCTCCTACAATGAGCAGTTCTTC. As protein: CASSGTSGTSYNEQFF.

CDR3 region: CASNGGGRIHEQYF. The CDR3 nucleotides are TGTGCCAGCAACGGGGGCGGGAGAATCCACGAGCAGTACTTC. This sequence joins TRBV9 and TRBJ2-7; tentative D call: TRBD2 (7 bases). Deletions cut 6 bases from V and 5 bases from J, with 18 bases between. CDR3 length: 14 residues. The germline V gene encodes CDR1 SGDLS and CDR2 YYNGEE.

CDR3 amino acids: CASSYEVGPYEQYF. The CDR3 DNA sequence: TGTGCCAGCAGTTACGAGGTGGGGCCCTACGAGCAGTACTTC. The chain couples TRBV28 to TRBJ2-7, with D possibly matching TRBD1 (5 bases). The CDR3 totals 14 residues. Trimming shortened V by 4 bases and J by 2 bases, and 12 bases separated the two germline ends. Per germline, CDR1 MDHEN and CDR2 SYDVKM.

The chain links TRBV27 to TRBJ2-7, with 8 nucleotides matching TRBD2. CDR1 is MNHEY, CDR2 SMNVEV, per germline (reference sequence). The V and J ends lost 7 bases and 3 bases, in that order; junction bases with no gene match: 8. CDR3 length equals 14 residues. CDR3 in amino acids: CASNHRGGSYEQYF. CDR3 DNA: TGTGCCAGCAACCACCGGGGGGGGAGCTACGAGCAGTACTTC.

The chain couples TRBV19 to TRBJ2-1; D may be TRBD1 (6 bases). The CDR3 totals 16 residues. Germline V gene data show CDR1 as LNHDA and CDR2 as SQIVND (reference sequence). Trimming took 7 bases from V and 1 from J, leaving 17 bases between them. CDR3 in DNA: TGTGCCAGTACCGACCTAGAACAGGGTTCCTACAATGAGCAGTTCTTC. This translates into CASTDLEQGSYNEQFF.

The chain joins TRBV2 to TRBJ1-6, with D possibly being TRBD1 (5 bases). CDR3 length: 12 residues. CDR1 and CDR2 (germline): SNHLY, FYNNEI. The V gene lost 8 bases and the J gene lost 13 bases, with 15 bases spanning the gap. The CDR3, as DNA: TGTGCCAGCTCTTCAGGGCTCTCCCCCCTCCACTTT. Translation gives CASSSGLSPLHF. The variable domain in full, with the rest retrieved from reference TRBV2 and TRBJ1-6, is EPEVTQTPSHQVTQMGQEVILRCVPISNHLYFYWYRQILGQKVEFLVSFYNNEISEKSEIFDDQFSVERPDGSNFTLKIRSTKLEDSAMYFCASSSGLSPLHFGNGTRLTVT.

The V gene is TRBV28, the J gene TRBJ2-2; perhaps TRBD2 as D (7 bases). The CDR3 has 15 amino acids. Germline CDR1 MDHEN, CDR2 SYDVKM. Trimming left V 3 bases short and J 4 bases short, with 12 bases between. The CDR3 nucleotides are TGTGCCAGCAGTTTGGGGGGGCTGGGCACCGGGGAGCTGTTTTTT. It codes for CASSLGGLGTGELFF.

V and J are TRBV20-1 and TRBJ1-2, with D possibly matching TRBD1 (5 bases). The germline V and J ends were trimmed by 5 bases and 4 bases, with 8 bases remaining between them. The length of the CDR3 is 11 residues. Germline V lookup: CDR1 DFQATT, CDR2 SNEGSKA (reference sequence). The CDR3 loop reads CSARQSYGYTF. The CDR3 coding sequence is TGCAGTGCTCGACAGTCCTATGGCTACACCTTC.

This chain links TRBV6-1 with TRBJ1-2; D gene uncertain. V was pared by 2 bases and J by 8 bases, with 24 bases between. Germline V lookup: CDR1 MNHNS, CDR2 SASEGT. The CDR3 length is 17 residues. CDR3 nucleotide sequence: TGTGCCAGCAGTGAACGGGCATCCACCAGAACCACTATGGGCTACACCTTC. Amino acids: CASSERASTRTTMGYTF.

CDR3 in DNA: TGTGCCAGTAGTGCCTCGGGACTAACTAATTCACCCCTCCACTTT. It yields the protein CASSASGLTNSPLHF. The chain uses TRBV19 and TRBJ1-6, with D possibly being TRBD1 (5 bases). Germline assignment: CDR1 LNHDA and CDR2 SQIVND (reference sequence). V lost 5 bases to trimming and J lost 6 bases, with 14 bases between them. The CDR3 is 15 residues long. The whole variable domain, remainder taken from reference TRBV19 and TRBJ1-6, is DGGITQSPKYLFRKEGQNVTLSCEQNLNHDAMYWYRQDPGQGLRLIYYSQIVNDFQKGDIAEGYSVSREKKESFPLTVTSAQKNPTAFYLCASSASGLTNSPLHFGNGTRLTVT.

The chain carries TRBV5-1 and TRBJ1-2; D may be TRBD1 (6 bases). The germline V gene encodes CDR1 SGHRS and CDR2 YFSETQ. V was clipped by 1 base and J by 7 bases, with 14 bases between them. This CDR3 is 14 amino acids long. CDR3 in amino acids: CASSLSYRAGGYTF. CDR3 bases: TGCGCCAGCAGCTTGTCCTACAGGGCGGGTGGCTACACCTTC.

The chain has TRBV28 and TRBJ1-3; a possible D gene is TRBD1 (5 bases). The CDR3 is 15 residues long. V gave up 4 bases and J gave up 4 bases, with 14 bases separating them. Per germline, CDR1 MDHEN and CDR2 SYDVKM. The CDR3 is CASSSTDREGNTIYF. DNA for the CDR3: TGTGCCAGCAGTTCCACCGACAGAGAAGGAAACACCATATATTTT.

This sequence joins TRBV19 and TRBJ2-2; TRBD1 is a possible D gene (6 bases). CDR1 is LNHDA, CDR2 SQIVND, per germline (reference sequence). Trimming pared 7 bases from V and 1 base from J, leaving 10 bases between. This CDR3 is built from 14 residues. CDR3: CASKGQQNTGELFF. The DNA for the CDR3 is TGTGCCAGTAAGGGACAACAGAACACCGGGGAGCTGTTTTTT.

Points on this clone: The same CDR3 also results from other DNA sequences found in this sample. The chain uses TRBV28 and TRBJ2-7; D is undetermined. The CDR3 loop spans 14 amino acids. V dropped 1 base and J dropped 0 bases, with 7 bases sitting between them. Germline CDR1 MDHEN, CDR2 SYDVKM. This CDR3 reads CASSLLADSYEQYF. The CDR3 nucleotides read TGTGCCAGCAGTTTATTGGCGGACTCCTACGAGCAGTACTTC. The complete variable domain, with remaining parts taken from reference TRBV28 and TRBJ2-7, reads DVKVTQSSRYLVKRTGEKVFLECVQDMDHENMFWYRQDPGLGLRLIYFSYDVKMKEKGDIPEGYSVSREKKERFSLILESASTNQTSMYLCASSLLADSYEQYFGPGTRLTVT.

The chain employs TRBV27 and TRBJ1-1, with D possibly being TRBD1 (6 bases). Germline CDR1 and CDR2: MNHEY and SMNVEV (reference sequence). With 8 bases removed from V and 3 bases from J, the gap between germline ends came to 22 bases. The CDR3 is 16 amino acids. Here the CDR3 reads CASGRSRGGWDTEAFF. The DNA of the CDR3 is TGTGCCAGCGGCCGGTCCAGGGGCGGATGGGACACTGAAGCTTTCTTT.

The rearrangement links TRBV11-2 to TRBJ2-7; D might be TRBD2 (5 bases). Trimming took 5 bases from V and 4 from J, leaving 18 bases between them. The CDR3 has 15 amino acids. The germline CDR1 and CDR2 sequences are SGHAT and FQNNGV. The CDR3 DNA reads TGTGCCAGCAGCCTCCTCGGAGGTCACCCTTACGAGCAGTACTTC. Protein sequence: CASSLLGGHPYEQYF.

J is TRBJ2-3 and V is TRBV5-1; 10 bases are shared with TRBD2. The CDR3 spans 17 residues. Trimming removed 4 bases from V and 1 base from J; junction bases left unmatched: 9. Germline CDR1 SGHRS, CDR2 YFSETQ. The CDR3 DNA is TGCGCCAGCAGCCCTAGCGGGAGAGGGTGGGGCACAGATACGCAGTATTTT. It encodes CASSPSGRGWGTDTQYF.

The genes are TRBV5-6 and TRBJ1-2; 10 positions agree with TRBD1. Germline V gene sequence: CDR1 SGHDT, CDR2 YYEEEE. This CDR3 comprises 14 residues. V was pared by 4 bases and J by 3 bases, with 3 bases of the junction left unmatched. CDR3 protein: CASSIGTGDYGYTF. The CDR3 DNA is TGTGCCAGCAGCATCGGGACAGGGGACTATGGCTACACCTTC.